Detailed here is one TCR beta chain. No antigen is known for it. The sample contains more than one DNA sequence encoding this CDR3. This sample was taken from a study of siplizumab effects on memory and regulatory T cells. Whole-study results and caveats: Greater diversity than memory cells seemed evident in naive T cells, which also appeared to be major alloresponse contributors.

Using immunoSEQ multiplex PCR, the repertoire was profiled, and TCRdb retains in-frame clones only, with some absent. The sample consists of approximately 68,000 clones, about 90% of them appearing once. CDR1 and CDR2 from the germline V gene are SEHNR and FQNEAQ (reference sequence). Trimming shortened V by 5 bases and J by 1 base, and 14 bases separated the two germline ends. The CDR3 runs to 15 residues. This chain joins TRBV7-9 and TRBJ1-1; D is ambiguous. Input material: CD8+ T cells sorted from blood. The source is a human donor in good health. The CDR3 spells CASSPSPLGNTEAFF. The CDR3 region has the DNA TGTGCCAGCAGCCCATCTCCCCTGGGGAACACTGAAGCTTTCTTT. Full variable domain (missing parts from reference TRBV7-9 and TRBJ1-1): DTGVSQNPRHKITKRGQNVTFRCDPISEHNRLYWYRQTLGQGPEFLTYFQNEAQLEKSRLLSDRFSAERPKGSFSTLEIQRTEQGDSAMYLCASSPSPLGNTEAFFGQGTRLTVV.